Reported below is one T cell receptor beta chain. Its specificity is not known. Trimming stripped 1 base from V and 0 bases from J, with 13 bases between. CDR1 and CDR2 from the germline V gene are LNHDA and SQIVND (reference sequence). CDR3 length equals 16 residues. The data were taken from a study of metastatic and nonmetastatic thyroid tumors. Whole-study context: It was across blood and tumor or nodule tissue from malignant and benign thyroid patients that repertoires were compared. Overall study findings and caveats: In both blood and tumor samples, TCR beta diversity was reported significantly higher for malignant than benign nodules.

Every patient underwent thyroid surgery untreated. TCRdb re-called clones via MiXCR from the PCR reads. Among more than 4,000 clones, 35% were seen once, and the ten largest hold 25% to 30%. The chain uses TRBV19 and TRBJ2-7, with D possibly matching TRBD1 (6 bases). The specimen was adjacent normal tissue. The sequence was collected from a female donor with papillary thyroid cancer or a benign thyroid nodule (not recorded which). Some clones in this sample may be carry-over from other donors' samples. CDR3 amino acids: CASSIGGQPFSYEQYF. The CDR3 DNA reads TGTGCCAGTAGTATAGGAGGACAGCCGTTCTCCTACGAGCAGTACTTC.